What follows describes a single TCR beta chain. Per the study methods: Reference gene primer amplification gave nucleated cell count estimates. Only in-frame clones appear in the TCRdb table, and some are missing; sequencing was by immunoSEQ multiplex PCR. V and J calls and clone size are as listed in that table; D and trimming were resolved from the DNA. The sample records 150,000 or so clones, 85% to 90% being singletons. The V gene lost 2 bases and the J gene lost 0 bases, with 10 bases spanning the gap. Per the germline V gene, CDR1 is KGHDR and CDR2 is SFDVKD. The CDR3 covers 16 residues. The data were obtained in a study of blood T cell repertoires in COVID-19. As for the study in general: There were acute and convalescent COVID-19 samples, and they came from the United States, Italy and Spain. From T cells, B-cell-depleted T cells, or PBMCs came the material, which was cDNA or gDNA.

This sequence was found in a man older than 75 with acute or convalescent COVID-19. V gene TRBV24-1 combines with J gene TRBJ2-1, with a weak D call TRBD1 (6 bases). Source material: peripheral blood. CDR3 DNA: TGTGCCACCAGTGATTCAGGGGTCAGCTCCTACAATGAGCAGTTCTTC. Protein product: CATSDSGVSSYNEQFF.